The T cell receptor (beta chain) described here comes from a study of cytomegalovirus exposure and HLA in healthy donors. Study findings and constraints: The classifier reportedly diagnosed cytomegalovirus status with high specificity and sensitivity. Immune exposure information available was restricted to CMV serostatus.

Trimming took off 4 bases at V and 4 bases at J, with 16 bases between the two ends. This CDR3 has 15 residues. Germline CDR1 reads LGHNA; CDR2 reads YSLEER. Turning to this clone: The target antigen is unknown.

PCR employed 60 Vbeta and 13 Jbeta primers. Generated by immunoSEQ multiplex PCR, the TCRdb table keeps only in-frame clones and is missing some. The sample lists fewer than 85,000 clones; over 70% were seen once. This rearrangement joins TRBV4-3 to TRBJ2-5; tentative D call: TRBD1 (6 bases). Sample: PBMCs. This clonotype was sampled from a male donor in good health and CMV-seropositive. The CDR3 nucleotides read TGCGCCAGCAGCCCCGAGGACAGTCCCCGAGAGACCCAGTACTTC. Translation: CASSPEDSPRETQYF.